Shown below are 20 T cell receptor beta chains from a single sample sequenced in a study of blood T cell repertoires in COVID-19 (dated by TCRdb to about 2020). Libraries were built with the immunoSEQ multiplex PCR assay. TCRdb stores this immuneACCESS table with in-frame sequences only. Part of the clones is absent; in the studies checked, under half of the shortfall reflects unresolved V genes, and no reason is known for the rest. The sample profile shows tens of thousands of clones; roughly 80% of them were found once. 5.5% to 7% of the sample comes from the top ten. Sequencing used peripheral blood. These receptors came from a human donor in a cohort sampled during active or convalescent COVID-19.

The chain is built from TRBV7-2 and TRBJ1-4; D possibly corresponds to TRBD1 (6 bases). CDR3 length equals 15 residues. V was pared by 6 bases and J by 1 base, with 12 bases between. Germline loops: CDR1 SGHTA, CDR2 FQGNSA. As DNA, the CDR3 is TGTGCCAGCAGGCCATTGGACAGAACTAATGAAAAACTGTTTTTT. Translating gives CASRPLDRTNEKLFF.

V is TRBV7-6 and J is TRBJ1-6, with D perhaps TRBD1 (5 bases). Per the germline V gene, CDR1 is SGHVS and CDR2 is FNYEAQ. The CDR3 extends over 15 amino acids. Trimming took 0 bases from V and 7 from J, leaving 10 bases between them. The CDR3 DNA follows: TGTGCCAGCAGCTTAGCAGGGGTTACAAATTCACCCCTCCACTTT. Protein product: CASSLAGVTNSPLHF.

The sample holds a few counts of this clone. This rearrangement joins TRBV9 to TRBJ2-3; D perhaps matches TRBD1 (6 bases). Trimming removed 0 bases at V and 0 bases at J, with 17 bases between. This CDR3 region has 18 residues. Germline values: CDR1 SGDLS, CDR2 YYNGEE. The CDR3 DNA is TGTGCCAGCAGCGTAGAGACGGGCAGGGACAAAAGCACAGATACGCAGTATTTT. Its translation: CASSVETGRDKSTDTQYF.

The chain carries TRBV20-1 and TRBJ2-1, with TRBD2 matching over 9 bases. J lost 10 bases, V lost 3 bases, and 7 bases had no gene match. Germline CDR1 is DFQATT and CDR2 is SNEGSKA (reference sequence). There are 13 residues in the CDR3. In DNA form, the CDR3 reads TGCAGTGCTAGTGGGAGGACTAGCGTAGAGCAGTTCTTC. This gives the protein CSASGRTSVEQFF.

V and J are TRBV5-1 and TRBJ1-2; D gene uncertain. The germline CDR1 and CDR2 sequences are SGHRS and YFSETQ. CDR3 length equals 12 residues. Trimming stripped 0 bases from V and 8 bases from J, with 8 bases between. As DNA, the CDR3 is TGCGCCAGCAGCTTGGAACCGCGCGGCTACACCTTC. This gives the protein CASSLEPRGYTF.

J is TRBJ2-5 and V is TRBV5-6; the D gene is possibly TRBD2 (7 bases). Trimming removed 2 bases at V and 5 bases at J, with 19 bases between. The CDR3 has 16 amino acids. Germline V gives CDR1 SGHDT, CDR2 YYEEEE. This CDR3 is CASSFFPRGAGETQYF. The CDR3 DNA is TGTGCCAGCAGCTTTTTCCCCCGGGGGGCCGGGGAGACCCAGTACTTC.

This sequence joins TRBV12-3 or TRBV12-4 and TRBJ2-2, with no clear D. The V end was cut by 6 bases, the J end by 2 bases, with 7 bases between. The length of the CDR3 is 13 residues. The chain's CDR3 is CASRESNTGELFF. The CDR3 DNA reads TGTGCCAGCAGGGAGTCTAACACCGGGGAGCTGTTTTTT.

The rearrangement links TRBV7-8 to TRBJ2-7; TRBD2 matches 7 bases. CDR1 is SGHVS and CDR2 is FQNEAQ in the germline V gene. With 1 base clipped from V and 4 bases from J, the junction kept 4 bases outside the gene matches. The CDR3 is made up of 14 amino acids. The CDR3 DNA is TGTGCCAGCAGCTTAGTCCAGGGAGGGTACGAGCAGTACTTC. Amino acids: CASSLVQGGYEQYF.

This clone was seen just once. The J gene is TRBJ2-1, the V gene TRBV7-2; D not resolved. Trimming removed 4 bases from V and 0 bases from J, with 13 bases in between. Germline V gene sequence: CDR1 SGHTA, CDR2 FQGNSA. The CDR3 is 16 amino acids. CDR3 residues: CASSSEKLSSYNEQFF. CDR3 coding DNA: TGTGCCAGCAGCTCTGAGAAGCTTAGCTCCTACAATGAGCAGTTCTTC.

This clone has a handful of counts. The genes are TRBV4-1 and TRBJ1-2; TRBD1 matches 12 bases. Trimming took 4 bases from V and 4 from J; bases not matched to a gene: 10. CDR3 length equals 17 residues. CDR1 MGHRA and CDR2 YSYEKL come from the germline V gene. The CDR3 loop reads CASSPGQGAYGTYGYTF. As DNA, the CDR3 is TGCGCCAGCAGCCCGGGACAGGGGGCTTACGGGACCTATGGCTACACCTTC.

The chain is built from TRBV3-1 (or the pseudogene TRBV3-2) and TRBJ1-5; D call uncertain. Germline CDR1 is LGHDT and CDR2 is YNNKEL (reference sequence). Trimming removed 0 bases from V and 1 base from J, with 10 bases in between. This CDR3 comprises 16 residues. In nucleotides, the CDR3 is TGTGCCAGCAGCCAAGACCCAGCGGGGAGCAATCAGCCCCAGCATTTT. Its protein product is CASSQDPAGSNQPQHF.

This rearrangement joins TRBV20-1 to TRBJ2-3; 10 positions agree with TRBD2. This CDR3 is built from 14 residues. CDR1 and CDR2 (germline): DFQATT, SNEGSKA (reference sequence). With 3 bases clipped from V and 4 bases from J, the junction kept 4 bases outside the gene matches. CDR3: CSASELAGSDTQYF. The CDR3 nucleotides are TGCAGTGCTAGTGAACTAGCGGGGTCAGATACGCAGTATTTT.

The chain combines TRBV11-3 with TRBJ2-2; 7 positions match TRBD2. CDR1 is SGHNT and CDR2 is YENEEA in the germline V gene. This CDR3 contains 15 residues. Trimming cost V 3 bases and J 6 bases; bases outside gene matches: 7. CDR3: CASSFILASAGELFF. The CDR3 DNA reads as TGTGCCAGCAGCTTCATACTAGCGTCCGCCGGGGAGCTGTTTTTT.

The chain links TRBV24-1 to TRBJ2-7; TRBD2 agrees at 13 bases. The CDR3 has 15 amino acids. Germline trimming cut 1 base from V and 7 bases from J; bases unmatched to any gene: 3. Germline-derived CDR1 and CDR2 are KGHDR and SFDVKD. The CDR3 sequence: CATSDFRGLAGEQYF. The CDR3 region has the DNA TGTGCCACCAGTGATTTTAGGGGACTAGCGGGGGAGCAGTACTTC.

CDR3 sequence (DNA): TGTGCCAGTAGTATAGATAAGGGAGGGGTCACAGATACGCAGTATTTT. It encodes CASSIDKGGVTDTQYF. The chain uses TRBV19 and TRBJ2-3; 7 bases map to TRBD2. CDR1 and CDR2 (germline): LNHDA, SQIVND (reference sequence). The CDR3 length is 16 residues. Trimming took 0 bases from V and 2 from J; bases not matched to a gene: 5.

The rearrangement uses TRBV10-3 and TRBJ2-7; 7 bases line up with TRBD1. This CDR3 region has 15 residues. V lost 2 bases, J lost 3 bases, and 7 bases stayed unmatched. Germline lookup yields CDR1 ENHRY and CDR2 SYGVKD. This CDR3 is CAISERGQYNYEQYF. The CDR3 bases are TGTGCCATCAGTGAGCGGGGACAGTATAACTACGAGCAGTACTTC.

The chain has TRBV9 and TRBJ2-2, with TRBD2 matching over 7 bases. This CDR3 spans 15 amino acids. The V segment lost 6 bases and the J segment 1 base; nucleotides outside the gene matches: 6. Germline assignment: CDR1 SGDLS and CDR2 YYNGEE. The CDR3 nucleotides are TGTGCCAGCACCCGGACTAGTGGGAACACCGGGGAGCTGTTTTTT. It is translated as CASTRTSGNTGELFF.

This rearrangement joins TRBV2 to TRBJ1-2, with D perhaps matching TRBD1 (5 bases). V gave up 4 bases and J gave up 5 bases, with 11 bases separating them. CDR1 SNHLY and CDR2 FYNNEI come from the germline V gene. The CDR3 spans 13 residues. The CDR3 loop is CASSVEAGYGYTF. DNA for the CDR3: TGTGCCAGCAGTGTCGAGGCAGGGTATGGCTACACCTTC.

The genes are TRBV11-2 and TRBJ1-1, with D unclear. The ends were cut back, 1 base at V and 3 bases at J, with 15 bases in the middle. The CDR3 contains 16 residues. The germline CDR1 and CDR2 sequences are SGHAT and FQNNGV. The CDR3 DNA reads as TGTGCCAGCAGCTTAGGATGGGTTACTAGGGACACTGAAGCTTTCTTT. This codes for CASSLGWVTRDTEAFF.

The V and J genes are TRBV3-1 (or the pseudogene TRBV3-2) and TRBJ2-3; 13 nucleotides line up with TRBD2. The trim removed 4 bases at V and 4 bases at J, leaving 2 bases unmatched. This CDR3 spans 15 amino acids. Per the germline V gene, CDR1 is LGHDT and CDR2 is YNNKEL (reference sequence). Here the CDR3 DNA reads TGTGCCAGCAGCCGGACTAGCGGGGGTCCAGATACGCAGTATTTT. Protein: CASSRTSGGPDTQYF.